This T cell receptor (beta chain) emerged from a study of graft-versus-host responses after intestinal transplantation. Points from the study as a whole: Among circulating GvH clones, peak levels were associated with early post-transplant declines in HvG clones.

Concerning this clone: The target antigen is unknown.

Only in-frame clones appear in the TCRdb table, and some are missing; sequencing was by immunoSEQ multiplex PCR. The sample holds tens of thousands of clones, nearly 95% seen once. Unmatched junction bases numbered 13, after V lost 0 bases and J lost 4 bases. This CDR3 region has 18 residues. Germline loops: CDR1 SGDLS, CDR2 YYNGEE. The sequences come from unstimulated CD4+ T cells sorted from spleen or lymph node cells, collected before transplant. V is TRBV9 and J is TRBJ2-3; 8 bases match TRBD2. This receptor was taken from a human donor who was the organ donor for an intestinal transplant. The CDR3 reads CASSVGGGAGVNADTQYF. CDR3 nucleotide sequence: TGTGCCAGCAGCGTAGGGGGGGGAGCGGGAGTAAATGCAGATACGCAGTATTTT. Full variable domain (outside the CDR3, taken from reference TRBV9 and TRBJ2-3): DSGVTQTPKHLITATGQRVTLRCSPRSGDLSVYWYQQSLDQGLQFLIQYYNGEERAKGNILERFSAQQFPDLHSELNLSSLELGDSALYFCASSVGGGAGVNADTQYFGPGTRLTVL.